This is a list of T cell receptor beta chains from one sample in a study of T cell responses to AZD1222 COVID-19 vaccine. Measured with immunoSEQ multiplex PCR; TCRdb has only the in-frame clones, and not every one. Of under 150,000 clones in the sample, approximately 90% are singletons; the top ten hold under 3%. Material: peripheral blood, obtained 28 days after the second AZD1222 dose. Receptor source: an adult who received the AZD1222 COVID-19 vaccine. CDR3s include the opening cysteine and the closing phenylalanine or tryptophan. D genes are given only for firm matches. For some rows the clone size is stated as once, few or many, or as a class when expanded; others skip it.

V gene	clone size	J gene	D gene	CDR3 protein	CDR3 DNA
TRBV27	NA	TRBJ1-1	NA	CASSLSGSGTEAFF	TGTGCCAGCAGTTTATCAGGGTCAGGCACTGAAGCTTTCTTT
TRBV5-1	NA	TRBJ2-3	NA	CASSLLRSLYEGDTQYF	TGCGCCAGCAGCTTGCTGAGGAGTCTCTACGAGGGGGATACGCAGTATTTT
TRBV6-7	NA	TRBJ2-1	NA	CASSYSNNRELVRDEQFF	TGTGCCAGCAGTTACTCGAATAACAGGGAACTTGTCCGCGATGAGCAGTTCTTC
TRBV10-3	NA	TRBJ1-5	NA	CAIREGWDQPQHF	TGTGCCATCAGGGAAGGCTGGGATCAGCCCCAGCATTTT
TRBV7-2	few	TRBJ1-1	NA	CASSLSRMNTEAFF	TGTGCCAGCAGCTTAAGCAGGATGAACACTGAAGCTTTCTTT
TRBV7-9	NA	TRBJ1-4	NA	CASSPRTATNEKLFF	TGTGCCAGCAGCCCCCGTACCGCAACTAATGAAAAACTGTTTTTT
TRBV21-1	NA	TRBJ1-1	NA	CASTTLGGQMNTEAFF	TGTGCCAGCACCACCCTAGGGGGACAGATGAACACTGAAGCTTTCTTT
TRBV7-9	NA	TRBJ1-2	NA	CASSLAGDDRGYTF	TGTGCCAGCAGCTTAGCAGGGGATGATCGAGGCTACACCTTC
TRBV7-6	NA	TRBJ2-2	NA	CASSPGVAGELFF	TGTGCCAGCAGCCCAGGAGTCGCCGGGGAGCTGTTTTTT
TRBV24-1	NA	TRBJ1-1	NA	CATSDHTGTEAFF	TGTGCCACCAGTGATCATACAGGGACGGAAGCTTTCTTT
TRBV5-1	NA	TRBJ1-3	NA	CASSLELGPSSGNTIYF	TGCGCCAGCAGCTTGGAGCTGGGTCCCAGCTCTGGAAACACCATATATTTT
TRBV4-3	NA	TRBJ1-3	NA	CASSPRVGQSGNTIYF	TGCGCCAGCAGCCCAAGGGTCGGACAGTCTGGAAACACCATATATTTT
TRBV18	NA	TRBJ2-7	TRBD1	CASSPGQGFYEQYF	TGTGCCAGTTCCCCGGGACAGGGATTCTACGAGCAGTACTTC
TRBV12-3/TRBV12-4	NA	TRBJ2-1	TRBD2	CASSGGLAGRQFF	TGTGCCAGCAGTGGGGGACTAGCGGGGAGGCAGTTCTTC
TRBV9	once	TRBJ1-5	TRBD1	CASSPSGDRGGSNQPQHF	TGTGCCAGCAGCCCTAGTGGGGACAGGGGGGGTAGCAATCAGCCCCAGCATTTT
TRBV19	NA	TRBJ1-5	TRBD1	CASSMERRGDQPQHF	TGTGCCAGTAGTATGGAGCGCAGGGGGGATCAGCCCCAGCATTTT
TRBV6-1	NA	TRBJ1-5	NA	CASSEWAPPQHF	TGTGCCAGCAGTGAATGGGCACCGCCCCAGCATTTT
TRBV9	NA	TRBJ1-2	TRBD1	CASSVAGTGLYGYTF	TGTGCCAGCAGCGTAGCCGGGACAGGTCTCTATGGCTACACCTTC
TRBV7-9	NA	TRBJ2-1	TRBD2	CASSLMPSGGNSYNEQFF	TGTGCCAGCAGCTTGATGCCTAGCGGGGGGAATTCCTACAATGAGCAGTTCTTC
TRBV5-4	NA	TRBJ1-1	NA	CASSSGTLMNTEAFF	TGTGCCAGCAGCTCAGGGACATTAATGAACACTGAAGCTTTCTTT